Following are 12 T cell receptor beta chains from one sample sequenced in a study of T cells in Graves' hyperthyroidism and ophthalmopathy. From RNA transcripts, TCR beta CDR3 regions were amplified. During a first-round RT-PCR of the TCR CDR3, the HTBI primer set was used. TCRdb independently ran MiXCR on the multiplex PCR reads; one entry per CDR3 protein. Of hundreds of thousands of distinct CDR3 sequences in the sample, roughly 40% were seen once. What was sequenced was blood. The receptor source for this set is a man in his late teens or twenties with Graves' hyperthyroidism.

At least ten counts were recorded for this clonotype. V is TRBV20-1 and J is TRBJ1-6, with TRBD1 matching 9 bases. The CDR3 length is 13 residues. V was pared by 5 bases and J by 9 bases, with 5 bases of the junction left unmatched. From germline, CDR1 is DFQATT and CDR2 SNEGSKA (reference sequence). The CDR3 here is CSASGTGTSPLHF. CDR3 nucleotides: TGCAGTGCTTCCGGGACAGGGACTTCACCCCTCCACTTT.

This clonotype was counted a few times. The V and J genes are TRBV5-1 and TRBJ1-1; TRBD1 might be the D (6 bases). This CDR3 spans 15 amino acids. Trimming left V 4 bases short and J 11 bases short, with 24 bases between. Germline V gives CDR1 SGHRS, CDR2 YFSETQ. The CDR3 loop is CASSLQGLRDGLAFF. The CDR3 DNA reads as TGCGCCAGCAGCCTACAGGGACTCAGGGACGGCTTGGCTTTCTTT.

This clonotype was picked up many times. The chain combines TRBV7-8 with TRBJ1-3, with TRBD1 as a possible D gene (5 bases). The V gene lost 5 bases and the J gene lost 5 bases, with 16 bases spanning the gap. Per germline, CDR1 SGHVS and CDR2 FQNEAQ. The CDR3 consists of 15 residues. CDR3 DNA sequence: TGTGCCAGCAGCCGAACGCGGGGGTTCAGAAACACCATATATTTT. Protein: CASSRTRGFRNTIYF.

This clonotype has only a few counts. DNA of the CDR3: TGTGCCAGCAGTGAAGCAACGTCTCCGAGCTATGGCTACACCTTC. Translated, it gives CASSEATSPSYGYTF. The chain combines TRBV2 with TRBJ1-2; D not resolved. V was cut by 0 bases and J by 4 bases, with 12 bases left in between. Germline lookup yields CDR1 SNHLY and CDR2 FYNNEI. CDR3 length: 15 residues.

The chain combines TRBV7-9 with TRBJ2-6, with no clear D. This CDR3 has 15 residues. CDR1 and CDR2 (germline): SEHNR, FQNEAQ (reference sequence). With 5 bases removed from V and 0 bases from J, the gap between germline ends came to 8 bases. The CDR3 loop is CASSRCRSGANVLTF. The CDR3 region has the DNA TGTGCCAGCAGCCGATGCCGCTCTGGGGCCAACGTCCTGACTTTC.

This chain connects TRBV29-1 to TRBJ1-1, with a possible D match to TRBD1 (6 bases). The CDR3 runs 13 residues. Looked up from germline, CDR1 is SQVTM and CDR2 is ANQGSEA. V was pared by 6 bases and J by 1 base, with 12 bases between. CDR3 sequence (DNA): TGCAGCGTCGGACAGACTCAGAACACTGAAGCTTTCTTT. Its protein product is CSVGQTQNTEAFF.

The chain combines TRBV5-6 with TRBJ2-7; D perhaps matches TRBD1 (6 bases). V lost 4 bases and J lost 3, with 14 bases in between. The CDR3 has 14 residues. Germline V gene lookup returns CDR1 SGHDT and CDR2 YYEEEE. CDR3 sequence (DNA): TGTGCCAGCAGCGGTGCCTACAGGGTCTACGAGCAGTACTTC. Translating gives CASSGAYRVYEQYF.

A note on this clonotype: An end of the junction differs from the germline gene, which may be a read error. CDR3 DNA: TGTGCCAGCAGTTACGTGAGTCGCTCGGAGCCCCAGCATTTT. Translated: CASSYVSRSEPQHF. This chain connects TRBV10-3 to TRBJ1-5; D unclear. Germline V lookup: CDR1 ENHRY, CDR2 SYGVKD. The CDR3 is 14 amino acids.

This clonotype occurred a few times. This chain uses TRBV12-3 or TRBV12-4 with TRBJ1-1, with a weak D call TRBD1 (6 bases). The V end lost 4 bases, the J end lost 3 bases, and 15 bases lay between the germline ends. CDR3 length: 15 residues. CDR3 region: CASSYLPSGDTEAFF. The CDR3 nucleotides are TGTGCCAGCAGTTACCTGCCCTCAGGGGACACTGAAGCTTTCTTT.

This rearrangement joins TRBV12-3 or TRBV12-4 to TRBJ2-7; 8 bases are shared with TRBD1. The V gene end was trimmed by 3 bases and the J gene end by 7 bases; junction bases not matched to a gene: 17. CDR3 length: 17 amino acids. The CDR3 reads CASSFVVEGQAPEEQYF. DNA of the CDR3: TGTGCCAGCAGTTTCGTGGTCGAGGGACAGGCCCCTGAGGAGCAGTACTTC.

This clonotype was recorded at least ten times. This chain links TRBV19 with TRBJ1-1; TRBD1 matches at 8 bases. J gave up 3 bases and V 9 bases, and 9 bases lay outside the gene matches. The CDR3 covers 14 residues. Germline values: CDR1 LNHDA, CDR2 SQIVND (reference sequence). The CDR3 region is CARTLTGADTEAFF. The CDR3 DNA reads TGTGCCAGAACCTTGACAGGGGCGGACACTGAAGCTTTCTTT.

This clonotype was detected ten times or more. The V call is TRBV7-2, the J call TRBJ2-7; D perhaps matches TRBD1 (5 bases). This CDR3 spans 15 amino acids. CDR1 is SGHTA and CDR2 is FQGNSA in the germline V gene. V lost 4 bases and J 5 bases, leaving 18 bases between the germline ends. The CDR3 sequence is CASSWVDTEDNEQYF. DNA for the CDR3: TGTGCCAGCAGCTGGGTGGACACCGAGGATAACGAGCAGTACTTC. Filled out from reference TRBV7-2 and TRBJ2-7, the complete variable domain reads GAGVSQSPSNKVTEKGKDVELRCDPISGHTALYWYRQSLGQGLEFLIYFQGNSAPDKSGLPSDRFSAERTGGSVSTLTIQRTQQEDSAVYLCASSWVDTEDNEQYFGPGTRLTVT.